A single sample is the source of the 7 T cell receptor beta chains below, sequenced in a study of T cells in Graves' hyperthyroidism and ophthalmopathy. RNA transcripts served as the template for amplifying TCR beta CDR3 regions. Carried out on the TCR CDR3, a first-round RT-PCR used the HTBI primer set. TCRdb re-called the multiplex PCR reads through MiXCR, storing one row per CDR3 protein. The sample shows fewer than 250,000 distinct CDR3 sequences, roughly 17% of them seen only once. The sample consisted of blood. Source of these receptors: a young woman with Graves' ophthalmopathy.

This clonotype came up many times. Written as DNA, the CDR3 is TGTGCCAATCCTGCGGCAGAGAATTCACCCCTCCACTTT. Its translation is CANPAAENSPLHF. The chain carries TRBV2 and TRBJ1-6; D uncertain. The V end was cut by 10 bases, the J end by 7 bases, with 14 bases between. CDR1 is SNHLY and CDR2 is FYNNEI in the germline V gene. The CDR3 runs 13 residues.

This clonotype has at least ten counts. V usage is TRBV12-5 and J usage is TRBJ2-1, with 11 bases identical to TRBD2. The CDR3 consists of 16 residues. The ends lost 2 bases at V and 5 bases at J; junction bases unmatched: 5. CDR1 is LGHNT and CDR2 is FRNRAP in the germline V gene. CDR3 region: CASGLSTGLADNEQFF. The CDR3 DNA reads as TGTGCTAGTGGTTTGTCCACGGGACTAGCGGACAATGAGCAGTTCTTC. Looking up the rest from reference TRBV12-5 and TRBJ2-1 gives the full variable domain: DARVTQTPRHKVTEMGQEVTMRCQPILGHNTVFWYRQTMMQGLELLAYFRNRAPLDDSGMPKDRFSAEMPDATLATLKIQPSEPRDSAVYFCASGLSTGLADNEQFFGPGTRLTVL.

Note on this clonotype: This may stem from a read error, because a much larger clone lies one nucleotide away. The genes are TRBV28 and TRBJ2-6; the D gene is possibly TRBD1 (8 bases). CDR1 and CDR2 (germline): MDHEN, SYDVKM. CDR3 size: 14 residues. V was pared by 5 bases and J by 8 bases, with 13 bases between. This CDR3 reads CASSSGTGTNVLTF. CDR3 coding DNA: TGTGCCAGCAGTAGCGGGACAGGCACCAACGTCCTGACTTTC. Full variable domain (missing parts from reference TRBV28 and TRBJ2-6): DVKVTQSSRYLVKRTGEKVFLECVQDMDHENMFWYRQDPGLGLRLIYFSYDVKMKEKGDIPEGYSVSREKKERFSLILESASTNQTSMYLCASSSGTGTNVLTFGAGSRLTVL.

This clonotype was found once. The chain carries TRBV12-3 or TRBV12-4 and TRBJ1-1; D perhaps matches TRBD1 (5 bases). The CDR3 spans 14 residues. V was trimmed by 8 bases and J by 1 base, leaving 14 bases between them. CDR3 DNA: TGTGCCAGCTCCCTGGGGGGGAAGAACACTGAAGCTTTCTTT. Translated: CASSLGGKNTEAFF.

This clonotype has just one count. The rearrangement links TRBV18 to TRBJ2-5; 12 bases are shared with TRBD1. Near its end, the DNA agrees better with TRBJ2-1, so the J call may be wrong. Per the germline V gene, CDR1 is KGHSH and CDR2 is LQKENI. The CDR3 has 16 amino acids. CDR3 coding DNA: TGTGCCAGCTCACCGCCCCGGGACAGGGGGCAAGAGACCCAGTTCTTC. Translation: CASSPPRDRGQETQFF.

This clonotype was seen many times. A junction boundary mismatches the germline segment, possibly from a read error. This rearrangement joins TRBV7-7 to TRBJ2-2; D is unclear. The CDR3 is 13 amino acids. In germline, CDR1 is SSHAT, CDR2 FNYEAQ (reference sequence). CDR3 sequence reads: CASSLYFSGELFF. CDR3 in DNA: TGTGCTAGCAGCTTATACTTCTCCGGGGAGCTGTTTTTT.

This clonotype was counted at least ten times. The chain joins TRBV7-2 to TRBJ2-7; 7 bases line up with TRBD2. V shed 1 base and J 4 bases; nucleotides not matched to a gene: 7. CDR1 and CDR2 (germline): SGHTA, FQGNSA. The CDR3 has 15 residues. The CDR3 DNA sequence: TGTGCCAGCAGCTTAGTGCGCGGGGGTTCTTACGAGCAGTACTTC. Amino acids: CASSLVRGGSYEQYF.